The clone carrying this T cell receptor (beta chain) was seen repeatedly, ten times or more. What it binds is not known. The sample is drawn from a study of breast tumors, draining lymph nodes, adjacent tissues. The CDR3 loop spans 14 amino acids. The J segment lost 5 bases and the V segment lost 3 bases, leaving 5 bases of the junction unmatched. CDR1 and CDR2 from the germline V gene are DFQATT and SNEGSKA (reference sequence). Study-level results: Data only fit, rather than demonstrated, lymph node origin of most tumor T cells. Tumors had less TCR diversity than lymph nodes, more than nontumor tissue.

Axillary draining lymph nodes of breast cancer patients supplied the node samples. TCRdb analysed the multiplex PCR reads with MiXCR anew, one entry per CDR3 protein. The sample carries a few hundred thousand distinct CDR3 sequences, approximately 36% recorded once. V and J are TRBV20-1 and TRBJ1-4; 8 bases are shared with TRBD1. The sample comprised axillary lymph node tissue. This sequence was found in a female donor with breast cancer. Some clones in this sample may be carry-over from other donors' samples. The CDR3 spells CSARTQGGNEKLFF. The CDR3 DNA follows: TGCAGTGCTAGGACACAGGGGGGGAATGAAAAACTGTTTTTT.